This T cell receptor beta chain was sequenced in a study of T-cell reconstitution after alpha-beta-depleted transplantation in children. Using unique molecular identifiers, the investigators prepared the TCRbeta library. From the PCR reads, TCRdb called clonotypes with MiXCR, one entry per CDR3 protein. The data show some 640,000 distinct CDR3 sequences, with approximately 15% seen just once and 1.1% held by the top ten. V was trimmed by 5 bases and J by 7 bases, leaving 18 bases between them. This CDR3 is built from 14 residues. This clonotype appeared a few times. The TCR comes from a human donor who donated a stem cell graft to a child with acute myeloid leukemia. V usage is TRBV12-3 or TRBV12-4 and J usage is TRBJ2-7, with TRBD1 as a possible D gene (6 bases). The source material was PBMCs from the stem cell graft donor, sampled from the stem cell graft. The CDR3 sequence is CASSKQGPLGEQYF. Written as DNA, the CDR3 is TGTGCCAGCAGTAAACAGGGTCCCTTGGGGGAGCAGTACTTC.